This T cell receptor beta chain was recorded in a study of CD8 T cells in ankylosing spondylitis. Study-wide results and limits: A motif of 7 to 9 highly homologous TCR beta variants was seen as apparently characteristic of ankylosing spondylitis blood. Within peripheral blood, clones linked to disease were CD8+ and relatively rare.

In germline, CDR1 is SQVTM, CDR2 ANQGSEA. The CDR3 has 12 residues. With V trimmed by 7 bases and J by 11 bases, 6 bases remained unmatched. On this clonotype: Its target is not known.

Construction of TCR beta libraries was performed using quantitative 5'-RACE with molecular barcodes. Using its own MiXCR run on the 5' RACE reads, TCRdb lists one record per CDR3 protein. The sample has some 840,000 distinct CDR3 sequences, 12% seen once; the top ten hold just over 0.5%. The rearrangement joins TRBV29-1 to TRBJ2-1; 12 bases match TRBD1. This clonotype was obtained from a male donor with ankylosing spondylitis. Sequencing was done on a sample of blood, either unsorted or a sorted T cell fraction (not recorded which). The CDR3 DNA is TGCAGCGGAGGGACAGGGGGCGCGAAGCAGTTCTTC. Translation: CSGGTGGAKQFF.